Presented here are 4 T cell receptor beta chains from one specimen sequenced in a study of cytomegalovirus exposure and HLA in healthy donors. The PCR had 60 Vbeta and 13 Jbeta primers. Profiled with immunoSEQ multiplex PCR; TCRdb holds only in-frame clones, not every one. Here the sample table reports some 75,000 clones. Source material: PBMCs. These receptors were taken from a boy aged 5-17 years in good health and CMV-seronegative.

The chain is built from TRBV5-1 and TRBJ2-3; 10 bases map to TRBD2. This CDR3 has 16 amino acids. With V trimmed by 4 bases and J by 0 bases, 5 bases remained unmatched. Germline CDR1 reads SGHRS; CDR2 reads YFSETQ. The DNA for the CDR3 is TGCGCCAGCAGCCAGATAGCGGGGGGTAGCACAGATACGCAGTATTTT. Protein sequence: CASSQIAGGSTDTQYF.

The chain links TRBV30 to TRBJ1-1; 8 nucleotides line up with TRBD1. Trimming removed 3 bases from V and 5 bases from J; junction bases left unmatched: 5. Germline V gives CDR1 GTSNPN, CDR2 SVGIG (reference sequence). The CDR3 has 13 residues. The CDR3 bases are TGTGCCTGGAGCACAGGGGGAGGAACTGAAGCTTTCTTT. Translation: CAWSTGGGTEAFF. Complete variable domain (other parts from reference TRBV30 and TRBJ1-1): SQTIHQWPATLVQPVGSPLSLECTVEGTSNPNLYWYRQAAGRGLQLLFYSVGIGQISSEVPQNLSASRPQDRQFILSSKKLLLSDSGFYLCAWSTGGGTEAFFGQGTRLTVV.

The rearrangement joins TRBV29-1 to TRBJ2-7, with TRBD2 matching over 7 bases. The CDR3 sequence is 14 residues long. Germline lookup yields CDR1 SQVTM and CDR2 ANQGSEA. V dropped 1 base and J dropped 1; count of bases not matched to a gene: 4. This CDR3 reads CSVEGLAESYEQYF. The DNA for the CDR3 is TGCAGCGTTGAAGGGCTAGCGGAATCCTACGAGCAGTACTTC.

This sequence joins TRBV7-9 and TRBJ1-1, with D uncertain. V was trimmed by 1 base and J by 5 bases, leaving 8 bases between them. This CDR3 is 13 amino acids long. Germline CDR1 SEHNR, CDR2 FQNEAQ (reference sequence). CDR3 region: CASSLGAGTEAFF. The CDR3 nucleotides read TGTGCCAGCAGCTTAGGAGCGGGGACTGAAGCTTTCTTT.